These 26 T cell receptor beta chains originate from one sample sequenced in a study of blood T cells in healthy people across ages. Sample-barcoded 5' priming and a J-beta primer mix drove a second PCR of about 6 to 12 cycles. TCRdb itself ran the 5' RACE reads through MiXCR, one entry per CDR3 protein. The sample holds around 900,000 distinct CDR3 sequences, just over 50% seen once. The sequenced sample consisted of blood. These receptors were obtained from a woman aged 55-69 years in good health.

The chain joins TRBV5-6 to TRBJ2-5, with 11 bases lining up with TRBD2. Germline trimming cut 0 bases from V and 4 bases from J; bases unmatched to any gene: 8. Germline V gene data show CDR1 as SGHDT and CDR2 as YYEEEE. This CDR3 contains 17 residues. This CDR3 reads CASSLVGGTSGGETQYF. Here the CDR3 DNA reads TGTGCCAGCAGCTTGGTCGGTGGGACTAGCGGAGGAGAGACCCAGTACTTC. Full variable domain (missing parts from reference TRBV5-6 and TRBJ2-5): DAGVTQSPTHLIKTRGQQVTLRCSPKSGHDTVSWYQQALGQGPQFIFQYYEEEERQRGNFPDRFSGHQFPNYSSELNVNALLLGDSALYLCASSLVGGTSGGETQYFGPGTRLLVL.

This chain uses TRBV27 with TRBJ2-7, with TRBD2 matching 7 bases. The V gene end was trimmed by 5 bases and the J gene end by 2 bases; junction bases not matched to a gene: 9. There are 15 residues in the CDR3. Germline CDR1 reads MNHEY; CDR2 reads SMNVEV (reference sequence). The CDR3 nucleotides read TGTGCCAGCAGTGCCTATAGCGGGTCCACCTACGAGCAGTACTTC. Its protein product is CASSAYSGSTYEQYF.

The genes are TRBV4-3 and TRBJ2-7; 9 positions match TRBD2. The CDR3 contains 19 residues. With V trimmed by 4 bases and J by 0 bases, 16 bases remained unmatched. CDR1 is LGHNA, CDR2 YSLEER, per germline. The CDR3 bases are TGCGCCAGCAGCCGTAGACTAGCGGAAGGACGGATAAACTCCTACGAGCAGTACTTC. It translates to CASSRRLAEGRINSYEQYF.

This clonotype has just one count. This chain joins TRBV20-1 and TRBJ1-4; D may be TRBD1 (6 bases). V was pared by 1 base and J by 5 bases, with 8 bases between. CDR3 length equals 13 residues. Germline V gene data show CDR1 as DFQATT and CDR2 as SNEGSKA (reference sequence). In DNA form, the CDR3 reads TGCAGTGCTAGAGGGGGGCCGAATGAAAAACTGTTTTTT. It codes for CSARGGPNEKLFF.

This chain connects TRBV5-1 to TRBJ2-2, with D perhaps TRBD1 or TRBD2 (6 bases each). V gave up 4 bases and J gave up 3 bases, with 16 bases separating them. Germline V gene sequence: CDR1 SGHRS, CDR2 YFSETQ. CDR3 length: 16 amino acids. This CDR3 is CASSEIGGSYTGELFF. The CDR3 region has the DNA TGCGCCAGCAGCGAGATAGGGGGGTCTTACACCGGGGAGCTGTTTTTT.

The rearrangement joins TRBV7-2 to TRBJ2-3, with D uncertain. Trimming stripped 5 bases from V and 5 bases from J, with 8 bases between. The CDR3 runs to 12 residues. Germline V gene sequence: CDR1 SGHTA, CDR2 FQGNSA. This CDR3 is CASSLHRDTQYF. CDR3 DNA sequence: TGTGCCAGCAGCCTTCACAGAGATACGCAGTATTTT.

This rearrangement joins TRBV4-2 to TRBJ2-7; the D is unclear. There are 15 residues in the CDR3. V was cut by 0 bases and J by 1 base, with 10 bases left in between. CDR1 and CDR2 (germline): LGHNA, YNFKEQ. In DNA, the CDR3 is TGTGCCAGCAGCCAAGATCATGTACTTTCCTACGAGCAGTACTTC. It is translated as CASSQDHVLSYEQYF.

About this clonotype: It may be a read error: a sequence one base away is much more abundant. The chain has TRBV29-1 and TRBJ2-5, with D tentatively TRBD2 (5 bases). Germline V gene sequence: CDR1 SQVTM, CDR2 ANQGSEA. Trimming removed 3 bases at V and 11 bases at J, with 25 bases between. The CDR3 contains 15 residues. The chain's CDR3 is CSVEYRERSTYKQYF. The DNA for the CDR3 is TGCAGCGTTGAGTATCGCGAGCGGAGTACCTACAAGCAGTACTTC.

This clonotype was seen ten or more times. This chain links TRBV6-5 with TRBJ2-1, with TRBD2 identical over 7 bases. The ends lost 6 bases at V and 6 bases at J; junction bases unmatched: 17. Germline-derived CDR1 and CDR2 are MNHEY and SVGAGI. The CDR3 length is 17 residues. CDR3 sequence: CASSRQPSGWGGNEQFF. CDR3 nucleotide sequence: TGTGCCAGCAGCCGACAACCTAGCGGATGGGGTGGCAATGAGCAGTTCTTC.

The sample holds a few counts of this clonotype. The chain recombines TRBV7-9 with TRBJ1-1, with D possibly matching TRBD1 (6 bases). The germline CDR1 and CDR2 sequences are SEHNR and FQNEAQ (reference sequence). The CDR3 extends over 13 amino acids. Deletions cut 3 bases from V and 5 bases from J, with 10 bases between. The CDR3 here is CASSFQGRTEAFF. As DNA, the CDR3 is TGTGCCAGCAGCTTCCAGGGGCGGACTGAAGCTTTCTTT.

The V gene is TRBV4-2, the J gene TRBJ2-1; D is undetermined. This CDR3 has 18 residues. Trimming removed 0 bases from V and 2 bases from J, with 17 bases in between. Looked up from germline, CDR1 is LGHNA and CDR2 is YNFKEQ. The CDR3 nucleotides are TGTGCCAGCAGCCAAGATCGGGTCGGCCTCGTCCCCTACAATGAGCAGTTCTTC. Encoded protein: CASSQDRVGLVPYNEQFF.

The V and J genes are TRBV20-1 and TRBJ1-5; the D gene is possibly TRBD1 (5 bases). V lost 3 bases, J lost 0 bases, and 21 bases lay in between. Germline CDR1 DFQATT, CDR2 SNEGSKA (reference sequence). The CDR3 totals 18 residues. The CDR3 reads CSASQRLGGAHSNQPQHF. Here the CDR3 DNA reads TGCAGTGCTAGTCAGAGGTTGGGAGGGGCCCATAGCAATCAGCCCCAGCATTTT.

The CDR3 DNA sequence: TGTGCCAGCAGTGAAGACAGGGTGTCGGCGGGCTACACCTTC. Its translation: CASSEDRVSAGYTF. The chain recombines TRBV6-4 with TRBJ1-2; TRBD1 aligns across 7 bases. J gave up 8 bases and V 3 bases, and 9 bases lay outside the gene matches. The CDR3 covers 14 residues. The germline gives CDR1 MRHNA, CDR2 SNTAGT.

The chain has TRBV6-5 and TRBJ2-7; 9 bases are a match to TRBD2. The CDR3 contains 15 residues. The ends lost 0 bases at V and 6 bases at J; junction bases unmatched: 6. Germline V gives CDR1 MNHEY, CDR2 SVGAGI. CDR3 DNA: TGTGCCAGCAGTTACTCGCTAGCGGGAACCCTCGAGCAGTACTTC. This translates into CASSYSLAGTLEQYF.

This clonotype occurred once. The V and J genes are TRBV12-3 or TRBV12-4 and TRBJ2-3, with 7 bases that match TRBD2. Germline trimming cut 3 bases from V and 10 bases from J; bases unmatched to any gene: 1. The CDR3 runs 11 residues. CDR3 nucleotide sequence: TGTGCCAGCAGTTTGGGACTACCGCAGTATTTT. This sequence encodes CASSLGLPQYF.

The chain is built from TRBV10-3 and TRBJ1-2, with D possibly TRBD1 on 5 matching bases. V was pared by 7 bases and J by 4 bases, with 19 bases between. Germline loops: CDR1 ENHRY, CDR2 SYGVKD. The CDR3 has 15 residues. Here the CDR3 reads CAITPDSEALYGYTF. CDR3 in DNA: TGTGCCATCACCCCCGACAGTGAAGCCCTCTATGGCTACACCTTC.

The J gene is TRBJ2-3, the V gene TRBV27, with TRBD2 identical over 10 bases. Germline assignment: CDR1 MNHEY and CDR2 SMNVEV (reference sequence). V shed 6 bases and J 3 bases; nucleotides not matched to a gene: 6. The CDR3 is 15 amino acids. This CDR3 is CASRPGTSVTDTQYF. The CDR3 nucleotides are TGTGCCAGCAGACCCGGGACTAGCGTAACAGATACGCAGTATTTT.

Of note for this clonotype: At one end, the junction sequence differs from germline, possibly due to a read error. The chain has TRBV12-3 or TRBV12-4 and TRBJ2-7; 7 bases fit TRBD1. This CDR3 has 13 amino acids. DNA for the CDR3: TGTGCCAGCGGTTTGGGACAGTCATACGAGCAGTACTTC. Its translation: CASGLGQSYEQYF.

The genes are TRBV4-3 and TRBJ2-7, with D tentatively TRBD1 or TRBD2 (5 bases each). The CDR3 is 16 residues long. Germline V CDR1 and CDR2: LGHNA, YSLEER. Trimming pared 0 bases from V and 4 bases from J, leaving 16 bases between. DNA for the CDR3: TGCGCCAGCAGCCAAGATTTAAGCCAGGGACGGTACGAGCAGTACTTC. It encodes CASSQDLSQGRYEQYF.

CDR3 sequence (DNA): TGTGCCAGCAAGTGGACAGCTAGCACAGATACGCAGTATTTT. Translating it yields CASKWTASTDTQYF. This chain connects TRBV27 to TRBJ2-3, with a weak D call TRBD1 (6 bases). Germline values: CDR1 MNHEY, CDR2 SMNVEV (reference sequence). V lost 7 bases to trimming and J lost 0 bases, with 11 bases between them. The CDR3 length is 14 residues.

The chain links TRBV29-1 to TRBJ2-3, with 8 bases matching TRBD1. This CDR3 contains 14 residues. Trimming cost V 7 bases and J 4 bases; bases outside gene matches: 10. CDR1 is SQVTM and CDR2 is ANQGSEA in the germline V gene. The CDR3 here is CSATGGQGPDTQYF. The CDR3, as DNA: TGCAGCGCCACAGGGGGGCAGGGGCCAGATACGCAGTATTTT.

This clonotype was counted a few times. V and J are TRBV29-1 and TRBJ2-1; 11 bases map to TRBD1. Germline loops: CDR1 SQVTM, CDR2 ANQGSEA. This CDR3 is 18 amino acids long. Germline trimming cut 6 bases from V and 0 bases from J; bases unmatched to any gene: 13. The CDR3 protein is CSVSRGDRGISSYNEQFF. The CDR3 region has the DNA TGCAGCGTCTCAAGGGGGGACAGGGGGATTTCCTCCTACAATGAGCAGTTCTTC.

The chain links TRBV7-6 to TRBJ2-7, with TRBD1 matching 7 bases. In germline, CDR1 is SGHVS, CDR2 FNYEAQ. V gave up 6 bases and J gave up 5 bases; unmatched junction bases: 13. CDR3 length equals 15 residues. The DNA of the CDR3 is TGTGCCAGCAGAGAACCGGGACAGCCGTTCCACGAGCAGTACTTC. As protein: CASREPGQPFHEQYF.

The chain couples TRBV30 to TRBJ2-5; D might be TRBD1 (6 bases). The CDR3 extends over 12 amino acids. V was pared by 3 bases and J by 11 bases, with 16 bases between. Germline CDR1 reads GTSNPN; CDR2 reads SVGIG (reference sequence). CDR3 DNA: TGTGCCTGGAGCCCAGGTGGACAGCTTCAGTACTTC. This sequence encodes CAWSPGGQLQYF.

Only one count was recorded for this clonotype. The V call is TRBV3-1, the J call TRBJ2-1, with 7 bases lining up with TRBD2. Germline-derived CDR1 and CDR2 are LGHDT and YNNKEL (reference sequence). The V and J ends lost 2 bases and 5 bases, in that order; junction bases with no gene match: 6. The CDR3 is 15 residues long. CDR3 loop: CASSQPGGSHNEQFF. DNA for the CDR3: TGTGCCAGCAGCCAACCCGGCGGGAGTCACAATGAGCAGTTCTTC.

This clonotype was detected only a few times. The rearrangement links TRBV20-1 to TRBJ1-2; no clear D. The CDR3 runs to 13 residues. The V and J ends lost 5 bases and 0 bases respectively, with 10 bases between them. CDR1 is DFQATT and CDR2 is SNEGSKA in the germline V gene (reference sequence). Written as DNA, the CDR3 is TGCAGTGCTCGGCCCGGGACTAACTATGGCTACACCTTC. This sequence encodes CSARPGTNYGYTF.